This TCR beta chain was profiled in a study of cytomegalovirus exposure and HLA in healthy donors. Regarding the study as a whole: Cytomegalovirus association was assigned to about 150 TCR beta chains.

Worth noting for this clone: What it binds is not known.

This CDR3 is built from 16 residues. V shed 7 bases and J shed 4 bases, with 23 bases lying between them. Germline assignment: CDR1 MDHEN and CDR2 SYDVKM. PCR amplification relied on 60 Vbeta primers (plus 13 Jbeta primers). Assay used: immunoSEQ multiplex PCR; TCRdb lists only in-frame clones, some missing. The data show 170,000 or so clones, with roughly 87% seen just once and 1.6% held by the top ten. The specimen sequenced was PBMCs. This sequence was found in a man between 45 and 60 years old in good health and CMV-seronegative. The chain has TRBV28 and TRBJ2-7, with TRBD1 as a possible D gene (8 bases). CDR3 loop: CASNTRGGTGGYEQYF. The CDR3, as DNA: TGTGCCAGCAACACTAGGGGAGGGACAGGAGGATACGAGCAGTACTTC.